Following are 27 T cell receptor beta chains from one sample sequenced in a study of blood T cell repertoires in COVID-19. Sequenced by immunoSEQ multiplex PCR; TCRdb stores in-frame clones only, minus some. The table lists roughly 230,000 clones, around 82% of them singletons, with approximately 4% in the top ten. Sequenced material: peripheral blood. These receptor sequences come from an elderly woman with acute or convalescent COVID-19.

This chain joins TRBV7-8 and TRBJ1-1, with TRBD1 matching 9 bases. This CDR3 contains 15 residues. The junction had 11 bases not matched to a gene; V was cut back by 5 bases and J by 7 bases. Germline loops: CDR1 SGHVS, CDR2 FQNEAQ. DNA for the CDR3: TGTGCCAGCAGCGCCCCGGGACAGGGAGTTTTTGAAGCTTTCTTT. This gives the protein CASSAPGQGVFEAFF. Looking up the rest from reference TRBV7-8 and TRBJ1-1 gives the full variable domain: GAGVSQSPRYKVAKRGQDVALRCDPISGHVSLFWYQQALGQGPEFLTYFQNEAQLDKSGLPSDRFFAERPEGSVSTLKIQRTQQEDSAVYLCASSAPGQGVFEAFFGQGTRLTVV.

V gene TRBV7-2 combines with J gene TRBJ2-3; TRBD2 agrees at 9 bases. This CDR3 contains 16 residues. Germline V lookup: CDR1 SGHTA, CDR2 FQGNSA. V lost 4 bases, J lost 6 bases, and 11 bases stayed unmatched. In nucleotides, the CDR3 is TGTGCCAGCAGCTCCCCCTTGGCGGGGGGGCGGGATACGCAGTATTTT. Amino acid sequence: CASSSPLAGGRDTQYF.

The chain has TRBV7-3 and TRBJ2-1; 9 nucleotides match TRBD1. This CDR3 spans 16 amino acids. With V trimmed by 4 bases and J by 5 bases, 9 bases remained unmatched. Per germline, CDR1 SGHTA and CDR2 FQGTGA. The CDR3 region has the DNA TGTGCCAGCAGCTCACAGGGGGCAATTGCCCACAATGAGCAGTTCTTC. Translation: CASSSQGAIAHNEQFF. Complete variable domain (other parts from reference TRBV7-3 and TRBJ2-1): GAGVSQTPSNKVTEKGKYVELRCDPISGHTALYWYRQSLGQGPEFLIYFQGTGAADDSGLPNDRFFAVRPEGSVSTLKIQRTERGDSAVYLCASSSQGAIAHNEQFFGPGTRLTVL.

V usage is TRBV5-1 and J usage is TRBJ2-5; TRBD2 agrees at 16 bases. Trimming removed 4 bases from V and 6 bases from J; junction bases left unmatched: 12. The CDR3 runs 18 residues. Germline lookup yields CDR1 SGHRS and CDR2 YFSETQ. As DNA, the CDR3 is TGCGCCAGCAGCGGCGGGACTAGCGGGGGGGCTTTAATAAAGACCCAGTACTTC. As protein: CASSGGTSGGALIKTQYF.

This rearrangement joins TRBV19 to TRBJ1-3; D is ambiguous. The CDR3 has 15 residues. Germline V gene sequence: CDR1 LNHDA, CDR2 SQIVND (reference sequence). V dropped 3 bases and J dropped 0 bases, with 9 bases sitting between them. CDR3 protein: CASSIGRDSGNTIYF. CDR3 in DNA: TGTGCCAGTAGTATTGGGCGGGACTCTGGAAACACCATATATTTT.

The chain links TRBV28 to TRBJ1-2; D unresolved. CDR1 MDHEN and CDR2 SYDVKM come from the germline V gene. The V end was cut by 3 bases, the J end by 6 bases, with 8 bases between. The CDR3 covers 12 residues. CDR3 loop: CASSLGFDGYTF. The CDR3 DNA follows: TGTGCCAGCAGTTTGGGCTTTGATGGCTACACCTTC.

This clone was counted a few times. The V gene is TRBV12-3 or TRBV12-4, the J gene TRBJ1-1; 9 bases match TRBD1. CDR3 length: 12 amino acids. Trimming cost V 2 bases and J 10 bases; bases outside gene matches: 2. CDR3 residues: CASSLNRGRAFF. The CDR3 DNA is TGTGCCAGCAGTTTAAACAGGGGGCGAGCTTTCTTT.

This clone appeared a single time. V is TRBV2 and J is TRBJ1-2; TRBD1 aligns across 8 bases. From germline, CDR1 is SNHLY and CDR2 FYNNEI. Trimming took 2 bases from V and 4 from J; bases not matched to a gene: 6. This CDR3 has 15 amino acids. The CDR3 DNA reads TGTGCCAGCAGTGAAACCCGACAGGGGAGCTATGGCTACACCTTC. This codes for CASSETRQGSYGYTF.

The chain couples TRBV6-1 to TRBJ1-1; no clear D. Trimming took off 0 bases at V and 1 base at J, with 15 bases between the two ends. Per germline, CDR1 MNHNS and CDR2 SASEGT. The CDR3 totals 17 residues. CDR3 DNA: TGTGCCAGCAGTGAAGCGCTTTTTTACAGACAGAACACTGAAGCTTTCTTT. It specifies CASSEALFYRQNTEAFF.

The J gene is TRBJ2-4, the V gene TRBV6-2 or TRBV6-3; no reliable D call. This CDR3 contains 15 residues. V was cut by 6 bases and J by 0 bases, with 12 bases left in between. Germline CDR1 MNHEY, CDR2 SVGEGT. Written as DNA, the CDR3 is TGTGCCAGCAGCCCATTGACACTAGCCAAAAACATTCAGTACTTC. Its protein product is CASSPLTLAKNIQYF.

The V and J genes are TRBV12-3 or TRBV12-4 and TRBJ1-2; weak D call: TRBD1 (6 bases). The V gene lost 1 base and the J gene lost 10 bases, with 10 bases spanning the gap. CDR3 length: 12 residues. The CDR3 region is CASSLGGGHYTF. DNA of the CDR3: TGTGCCAGCAGTTTAGGTGGGGGCCACTACACCTTC.

V and J are TRBV9 and TRBJ1-1, with 8 bases identical to TRBD1. The CDR3 has 15 residues. J lost 1 base, V lost 4 bases, and 6 bases had no gene match. Germline values: CDR1 SGDLS, CDR2 YYNGEE. CDR3 residues: CASSQGGQGNTEAFF. The CDR3 DNA follows: TGTGCCAGCAGCCAAGGCGGACAGGGGAACACTGAAGCTTTCTTT.

The CDR3 bases are TGCGCCAGCAGCCCGGAACTAGCGGGGCAAGAGACCCAGTACTTC. Translation gives CASSPELAGQETQYF. This chain uses TRBV5-1 with TRBJ2-5, with TRBD2 matching over 10 bases. The CDR3 is 15 residues long. V dropped 4 bases and J dropped 2; count of bases not matched to a gene: 5. Germline CDR1 SGHRS, CDR2 YFSETQ.

The chain joins TRBV25-1 to TRBJ2-7, with TRBD1 matching 9 bases. The trim removed 6 bases at V and 6 bases at J, leaving 9 bases unmatched. There are 14 residues in the CDR3. Germline CDR1 and CDR2: MGHDK and SYGVNS. CDR3 bases: TGTGCCAGCAGGGCCGACAGGGGGGTAGGCGAGCAGTACTTC. It translates to CASRADRGVGEQYF.

The chain is built from TRBV19 and TRBJ2-6, with 8 nucleotides matching TRBD1. V shed 3 bases, J shed 2 bases, and the junction held 6 bases outside the gene matches. The CDR3 is 17 residues long. Germline CDR1 is LNHDA and CDR2 is SQIVND (reference sequence). CDR3 loop: CASSIQGAGTGANVLTF. For the CDR3, the DNA is TGTGCCAGTAGTATCCAGGGGGCGGGGACTGGGGCCAACGTCCTGACTTTC.

The rearrangement uses TRBV29-1 and TRBJ2-3, with 9 nucleotides matching TRBD2. The CDR3 loop spans 15 amino acids. Germline trimming cut 6 bases from V and 7 bases from J; bases unmatched to any gene: 14. CDR1 SQVTM and CDR2 ANQGSEA come from the germline V gene. CDR3 protein: CSVAKGGGGANTQYF. The DNA of the CDR3 is TGCAGCGTCGCGAAGGGAGGCGGGGGGGCAAATACGCAGTATTTT.

The chain couples TRBV25-1 to TRBJ2-3; 8 nucleotides match TRBD2. Germline-derived CDR1 and CDR2 are MGHDK and SYGVNS. The CDR3 runs 17 residues. V shed 6 bases, J shed 4 bases, and the junction held 15 bases outside the gene matches. CDR3 residues: CASSASLGAGASDTQYF. CDR3 nucleotide sequence: TGTGCCAGCAGCGCGTCCCTGGGAGCGGGGGCCTCAGATACGCAGTATTTT. The complete variable domain, with remaining parts taken from reference TRBV25-1 and TRBJ2-3, reads EADIYQTPRYLVIGTGKKITLECSQTMGHDKMYWYQQDPGMELHLIHYSYGVNSTEKGDLSSESTVSRIRTEHFPLTLESARPSHTSQYLCASSASLGAGASDTQYFGPGTRLTVL.

This rearrangement joins TRBV10-3 to TRBJ2-5; D not resolved. V lost 0 bases to trimming and J lost 5 bases, with 16 bases between them. The CDR3 is 16 residues long. CDR1 and CDR2 (germline): ENHRY, SYGVKD. The CDR3 reads CAISESITGLGETQYF. CDR3 DNA: TGTGCCATCAGTGAGTCGATTACGGGTCTTGGGGAGACCCAGTACTTC.

The chain combines TRBV29-1 with TRBJ1-1; D uncertain. The ends were cut back, 2 bases at V and 5 bases at J, with 6 bases in the middle. The CDR3 loop spans 11 amino acids. The germline CDR1 and CDR2 sequences are SQVTM and ANQGSEA. The CDR3: CSVEFPTEAFF. DNA of the CDR3: TGCAGCGTTGAATTCCCGACTGAAGCTTTCTTT.

This clone was found a few times. The chain combines TRBV18 with TRBJ1-2; tentatively, D is TRBD1 (6 bases). The V end lost 2 bases, the J end lost 4 bases, and 17 bases lay between the germline ends. In germline, CDR1 is KGHSH, CDR2 LQKENI. This CDR3 spans 16 amino acids. Here the CDR3 DNA reads TGTGCCAGCTCACCATCCCCAAGACAGGACCTCTATGGCTACACCTTC. As protein: CASSPSPRQDLYGYTF.

CDR3 loop: CASSLGQAGANVLTF. DNA of the CDR3: TGTGCCAGCTCCCTCGGACAGGCTGGGGCCAACGTCCTGACTTTC. This chain links TRBV18 with TRBJ2-6, with 7 bases aligning to TRBD1. Germline V gene sequence: CDR1 KGHSH, CDR2 LQKENI. Trimming at V came to 6 bases and at J to 2 bases, leaving 4 bases not matched to a gene. This CDR3 is built from 15 residues.

The J gene is TRBJ1-1, the V gene TRBV29-1, with D possibly TRBD1 on 5 matching bases. The germline gives CDR1 SQVTM, CDR2 ANQGSEA. The germline V and J ends were trimmed by 1 base and 1 base, with 7 bases remaining between them. The length of the CDR3 is 13 residues. The CDR3 is CSVEVGGNTEAFF. In nucleotides, the CDR3 is TGCAGCGTTGAAGTGGGGGGGAACACTGAAGCTTTCTTT.

This clone was found a few times. The rearrangement links TRBV2 to TRBJ2-2, with TRBD1 identical over 9 bases. Germline V CDR1 and CDR2: SNHLY, FYNNEI. The CDR3 sequence is 14 residues long. J lost 5 bases, V lost 8 bases, and 6 bases had no gene match. CDR3 amino acids: CASGGQGWTGELFF. The DNA of the CDR3 is TGTGCCAGCGGGGGACAGGGTTGGACCGGGGAGCTGTTTTTT. Using reference TRBV2 and TRBJ2-2 for the parts outside the CDR3, the full variable domain is EPEVTQTPSHQVTQMGQEVILRCVPISNHLYFYWYRQILGQKVEFLVSFYNNEISEKSEIFDDQFSVERPDGSNFTLKIRSTKLEDSAMYFCASGGQGWTGELFFGEGSRLTVL.

The chain carries TRBV20-1 and TRBJ1-3; possible D gene TRBD1, 5 bases. With 6 bases removed from V and 14 bases from J, the gap between germline ends came to 17 bases. This CDR3 region has 11 residues. The germline V gene has CDR1 DFQATT and CDR2 SNEGSKA (reference sequence). The CDR3 region has the DNA TGCAGTGCGAGGGACTCTATGAATTTATATTTT. Translation: CSARDSMNLYF.

In nucleotides, the CDR3 is TGTGCCAGCAGCGACAGGCGAAGCTCGGGGGGAAACACCATATATTTT. It encodes CASSDRRSSGGNTIYF. The J gene is TRBJ1-3, the V gene TRBV5-4, with D perhaps TRBD1 (6 bases). V lost 4 bases to trimming and J lost 4 bases, with 18 bases between them. The germline V gene has CDR1 SGHNT and CDR2 YYREEE (reference sequence). CDR3 length equals 16 residues. The full variable domain, rest sourced from reference TRBV5-4 and TRBJ1-3, is ETGVTQSPTHLIKTRGQQVTLRCSSQSGHNTVSWYQQALGQGPQFIFQYYREEENGRGNFPPRFSGLQFPNYSSELNVNALELDDSALYLCASSDRRSSGGNTIYFGEGSWLTVV.

J is TRBJ1-2 and V is TRBV6-1; 8 bases agree with TRBD1. The CDR3 spans 19 residues. Trimming took 0 bases from V and 0 from J; bases not matched to a gene: 12. Germline lookup yields CDR1 MNHNS and CDR2 SASEGT. In DNA, the CDR3 is TGTGCCAGCAGTGAAGCCTTTTGGTTGACAGGGGCCCCTAACTATGGCTACACCTTC. It is translated as CASSEAFWLTGAPNYGYTF.

The CDR3 bases are TGTGCCAGCAGTCAACGACAGAATTCACCCCTCCACTTT. Translation: CASSQRQNSPLHF. V and J are TRBV12-3 or TRBV12-4 and TRBJ1-6, with D perhaps matching TRBD1 (5 bases). CDR3 length: 13 amino acids. V was trimmed by 5 bases and J by 7 bases, leaving 9 bases between them.